This T cell receptor (beta chain) came from a study of human T cells and chemical hapten exposure. Study-level information: Mainly, slight library volume differences in the pool made TCR yields vary.

It was from unfractionated whole blood that total RNA was extracted. In this sample, this clonotype turned up a few times. What it binds is not known. This CDR3 is 13 amino acids long. V lost 3 bases to trimming and J lost 3 bases, with 9 bases between them. Germline CDR1 and CDR2: SGHTA and FQGNSA. Points from the study as a whole: Following DPC sensitization, TCRs present above 1 in 1000 frequency showed no change.

Single cDNA molecules in the library carried unique molecular identifiers attached during preparation. Authors' methods: Sequenced samples showed a median of 95,638 TCRs each, with counts running from around 24,000 to 710,000. TCRdb used MiXCR to reprocess the reads, holding one entry per CDR3 protein. The V and J calls were not made by the authors but by TCRdb's processing. In the table there are about 120,000 distinct CDR3 sequences, around 8.5% of which are singletons. The source of this sequence is a human donor in good health. Some clones in this sample may be carry-over from other donors' samples. The sample was whole blood. The gene calls are TRBV7-2 and TRBJ2-7; D may be TRBD2 (5 bases). CDR3 loop: CASSFRGIYEQYF. The DNA of the CDR3 is TGTGCCAGCAGCTTTAGAGGGATCTACGAGCAGTACTTC.